This T cell receptor (beta chain) was sequenced for a study of control samples from healthy donors and cancer patients. Only in-frame clones appear in the TCRdb table, and some are missing; sequencing was by immunoSEQ multiplex PCR. The sample shows about 41,000 clones, 90% to 95% of them seen only once. V was pared by 5 bases and J by 3 bases, with 12 bases of the junction left unmatched. Germline V CDR1 and CDR2: SGHAT, FQNNGV. This CDR3 has 17 residues. V and J are TRBV11-2 and TRBJ2-1; 8 bases line up with TRBD2. This TCR came from a man in his 60s in good health. Sequenced material: blood. The CDR3 nucleotides are TGTGCCAGCAGCAACAAAGGCGGACTAGCTAACTACAATGAGCAGTTCTTC. The encoded protein is CASSNKGGLANYNEQFF.